The rows below give T cell receptor beta chains drawn from one sample of a study of T cells in localized non-small cell lung cancer. Measured with immunoSEQ multiplex PCR; TCRdb has only the in-frame clones, and not every one. The table includes 50,000 to 60,000 clones, around 90% detected once. The sample here was PBMCs, taken before any cancer treatment. The origin of the receptors is a female donor with stage II lung adenocarcinoma. Each CDR3 is given with its conserved first and last residue. Fields, in order: V gene, J gene, CDR3 protein.

TRBV7-2	TRBJ1-4	CASSRTGTGGRTNEKLFF
TRBV9	TRBJ1-6	CASSGGQGDNSPLHF
TRBV2	TRBJ1-6	CASSLRWDINSPLHF
TRBV11-2	TRBJ1-3	CASSLAGGLEDTIYF
TRBV5-4	TRBJ2-5	CASSPTGGNQETQYF
TRBV19	TRBJ1-2	CASSVEVYGYTF
TRBV5-1	TRBJ1-4	CASSLQLGDEKLFF
TRBV11-2	TRBJ2-7	CASSLRTGAYEQYF
TRBV18	TRBJ2-7	CASSLAANIYEQYF
TRBV4-1	TRBJ2-7	CASSQAGLGSREQYF
TRBV4-2	TRBJ1-2	CASSQDYRGNYGYTF
TRBV7-6	TRBJ2-1	CASSEGLSYNEQFF
TRBV7-9	TRBJ1-2	CASSLEQGAGYTF
TRBV27	TRBJ2-1	CASSPTSGVHYNEQFF
TRBV7-2	TRBJ1-2	CASSLGAGDEYGYTF
TRBV7-9	TRBJ2-7	CASSLTGTHPYEQYF
TRBV6-6	TRBJ2-1	CASSYGGAYNEQFF
TRBV5-1	TRBJ2-3	CASSVSGTGSTDTQYF
TRBV25-1	TRBJ1-2	CASSELYGGYTF
TRBV19	TRBJ1-3	CASSMGQVSGNTIYF
TRBV30	TRBJ1-1	CGGGNTEAFF
TRBV19	TRBJ2-6	CASSPSGPSSGANVLTF
TRBV4-1	TRBJ2-3	CASSQARLAGGLDRTQYF
TRBV6-6	TRBJ2-6	CASSYNSGANVLTF
TRBV5-1	TRBJ1-1	CASSLVSENTEAFF
TRBV2	TRBJ1-1	CASSRLGTEAFF
TRBV11-3	TRBJ2-5	CASSADREETQYF
TRBV11-2	TRBJ2-6	CASRPPGKGANVLTF
TRBV27	TRBJ1-1	CASSLHLNTEAFF
TRBV10-1	TRBJ2-5	CASIPWGDGETQYF
TRBV19	TRBJ1-2	CASSTRQGGQKPGGYTF
TRBV5-1	TRBJ1-6	CASSLLTGEGSPLHF
TRBV9	TRBJ2-2	CASSVYGGTGELFF
TRBV6-1	TRBJ1-2	CASSEAGQGVYGYTF
TRBV7-3	TRBJ2-3	CASSLLVGADTQYF
TRBV4-1	TRBJ2-3	CASSQQRLAGGTTDTQYF
TRBV27	TRBJ1-2	CASSLVASGGRYGYTF
TRBV2	TRBJ2-1	CASKLEVSYNEQFF
TRBV13	TRBJ2-5	CASSPPRIAGTETQYF
TRBV9	TRBJ1-1	CASNPPSANEAFF
TRBV2	TRBJ2-1	CASSEGQRQLLLNNEQFF
TRBV7-2	TRBJ2-1	CASSLGMRLSSYNEQFF
TRBV2	TRBJ2-1	CASSDDAFEQFF
TRBV7-9	TRBJ1-2	CASSPASSYYGYTF
TRBV6-5	TRBJ1-6	CASSYSLSQGNSPLHF
TRBV6-5	TRBJ1-6	CASSYGSDNYNSPLHF
TRBV9	TRBJ2-7	CASSVEAYEQYF
TRBV7-9	TRBJ1-1	CASSKEGAALEAFF
TRBV5-4	TRBJ2-2	CASSSGPRLDAYSGELFF
TRBV5-4	TRBJ2-2	CASSFSGGDTGELFF
TRBV6-1	TRBJ1-2	CASGNSYGYTF
TRBV27	TRBJ1-2	CASRLTGEGYGYTF
TRBV7-9	TRBJ1-3	CASSLLGNSGNTIYF